These T cell receptor beta chains were read from a single sample in a study of blood T cell repertoires in COVID-19. Assay: immunoSEQ multiplex PCR; the TCRdb copy retains only in-frame clones and omits some. This table has about 140,000 clones, around nine tenths appearing once. Sequenced input: peripheral blood. The source is a woman aged 55-75 years with acute or convalescent COVID-19. The CDR3 runs from the conserved cysteine through the conserved F or W. A clone size is listed for some rows: how often the clone was seen (once, few, many), or a class if it is expanded.

cdr3_length	clone_size	v_call	j_call	cdr3_aa
14	.	TRBV5-8	TRBJ1-6	CASSSRQGRTPLHF
16	.	TRBV28	TRBJ1-6	CASGGQSRSYNSPLHF
13	.	TRBV10-3	TRBJ2-1	CAISDSNSPIQFF
15	.	TRBV10-3	TRBJ1-5	CAISANQGRNQPQHF
18	.	TRBV5-1	TRBJ2-1	CASSSDRGRGFMGNEQFF
15	.	TRBV5-1	TRBJ1-2	CASSIVGQGKYGYTF
13	few	TRBV5-6	TRBJ1-4	CASRQTENEKLFF
15	once	TRBV27	TRBJ2-1	CASSQGDPSYNEQFF
15	.	TRBV6-2/TRBV6-3	TRBJ1-2	CASSYGPDPNYGYTF
10	.	TRBV29-1	TRBJ1-2	CSAGTGGYTF
15	.	TRBV6-2/TRBV6-3	TRBJ2-3	CASSFRGPPTDTQYF
13	.	TRBV5-1	TRBJ1-1	CASSLVEDTEAFF
14	.	TRBV7-9	TRBJ1-2	CASSLPVANYGYTF
14	.	TRBV29-1	TRBJ1-2	CSVVPRDRMVGYTF
12	.	TRBV19	TRBJ1-2	CASSIPERSYTF
14	.	TRBV3-1/TRBV3-2	TRBJ1-4	CASSLGQGNEKLFF
13	.	TRBV12-3/TRBV12-4	TRBJ2-7	CASSQGANYEQYF
15	.	TRBV21-1	TRBJ1-1	CASSKGPQGRTEAFF
15	once	TRBV3-1/TRBV3-2	TRBJ1-1	CASSPTDDREFEAFF
15	.	TRBV6-5	TRBJ1-1	CASSPRGGTDTEAFF
16	.	TRBV6-1	TRBJ2-3	CASSAFTATSTDTQYF
13	.	TRBV7-3	TRBJ2-1	CASSRTSGNEQFF
18	.	TRBV7-2	TRBJ2-3	CASSLVTSGGSGTDTQYF
13	.	TRBV6-5	TRBJ1-2	CASTPGANYGYTF
16	.	TRBV10-3	TRBJ1-3	CAISVTTGVSGNTIYF
14	.	TRBV6-5	TRBJ1-1	CASSRAAGNTEAFF
13	few	TRBV5-4	TRBJ1-2	CASSLGGPDGYTF
15	.	TRBV6-5	TRBJ2-7	CASSYTRDRDNEQYF
15	.	TRBV5-1	TRBJ2-1	CVSSHEGPPVGEQFF
13	.	TRBV6-5	TRBJ1-6	CASSRQGDSPLHF
15	.	TRBV21-1	TRBJ1-1	CASSKIRDTYTEAFF
18	.	TRBV3-1/TRBV3-2	TRBJ2-2	CASSQLRARDGHTGELFF
14	once	TRBV5-8	TRBJ1-4	CASSLGLGGEKLFF
16	.	TRBV4-3	TRBJ2-1	CASSQESPSGGDEQFF
17	.	TRBV29-1	TRBJ2-1	CSVYTGLAGGSYNEQFF
13	.	TRBV19	TRBJ1-5	CASSTQEYQPQHF
14	.	TRBV6-5	TRBJ2-7	CASSKDRDIGEQYF
10	.	TRBV28	TRBJ1-1	CASSSLVAFF
14	.	TRBV30	TRBJ2-7	CAWSVERVTYEQYF
15	.	TRBV24-1	TRBJ2-1	CATSDYTNSYNEQFF